This TCR beta chain was obtained from a study of OX40 agonist ivuxolimab in advanced cancers. Regarding the research as a whole: Ivuxolimab was a fully human IgG2 agonistic monoclonal antibody targeting the costimulatory receptor OX40 (CD134). Intravenous ivuxolimab was administered to patients every 2 weeks at six dose levels: 0.01, 0.1, 0.3, 1.5, 3 and 10 mg/kg. A male proportion of almost 85% and a mean age of approximately 62 years, ranging from 23 to 79, were recorded for the dose-escalation cohort. Peripheral TCRbeta sequencing aimed to test whether ivuxolimab altered TCR sequence diversity and caused clonal T-cell expansion. Patients were allowed to have had prior anti-PD-1, anti-PD-L1 or anti-CTLA-4 therapy, and approximately 40% of the dose-escalation patients had been treated with checkpoint inhibitors. The paper covers the monotherapy dose-escalation part of the phase I ivuxolimab trial, which included N ≈ 50 patients. Partial responses were achieved by three dose-escalation patients, of whom one had hepatocellular carcinoma and two had cutaneous melanoma. Among the roughly 52 dose-escalation patients, about 19 had hepatocellular carcinoma, around 15 melanoma, 9 renal cell carcinoma and 9 head and neck cancer. The paper's findings and limits, for the study overall: At doses of 0.1 to 3.0 mg/kg, clonal expansion of both CD4+ and CD8+ T cells in blood was seen between baseline and week 6. In the 0.1-3.0 mg/kg groups, partial responders were among the patients with the lowest normalized peripheral clonal expansion, particularly in CD8+ T cells. Low levels of normalized T-cell clonal expansion were also seen in some patients who did not respond. Antigen specificity was not determined for the clonally expanded peripheral T cells. After ivuxolimab, expanded clones were on average more numerous among CD8+ T cells than among CD4+ T cells.

The trial excluded patients who had a history of autoimmune disease or were on systemic immunosuppression. In every dose cohort, peripheral blood was drawn for TCR sequencing at baseline, cycle 4 day 1, and cycle 7 day 1. Samples were obtained from an open-label, multicenter, first-in-human phase I dose-escalation trial of ivuxolimab. Adults with locally advanced or metastatic head and neck squamous cell, hepatocellular, melanoma or renal cell carcinoma were enrolled in the trial. Before TCR sequencing, CD4+ and CD8+ T cells were separately sorted from peripheral blood. For sequencing of the TCRbeta CDR3 region, genomic DNA was extracted from the sorted cells. TCRbeta CDR3 regions were sequenced using the immunoSEQ Assay. Entries here come from immuneACCESS through TCRdb and include only in-frame sequences with V and J called. Some clones fail to appear in such tables; in the studies checked, an unresolved V gene covers under half of the shortfall, and the cause of the remainder is unknown. For this sample there are 35,000 to 55,000 clones; 90% to 95% appear just once. The top ten clonotypes cover 9.5% to 11% of the sample.

On this clone itself: The target of this receptor is not known. No much larger clone exists at a distance of one base, and base qualities are not known. The sample contains more than one DNA sequence encoding this CDR3.

The germline V gene encodes CDR1 SEHNR and CDR2 FQNEAQ (reference sequence). Trimming costs V 1 base and J 1 base, and their ends lie 0 bases apart. Inclusive of the bounding cysteine and phenylalanine, the CDR3 is 12 residues long. Just CDR3 DNA is preserved here, 36 bases in frame from base 1. The clonotype originates from an adult with an advanced solid tumor such as melanoma, head and neck, liver or kidney cancer. The V gene is TRBV7-9 and the J gene is TRBJ2-3; no D segment can be confidently identified. Sequences were derived from CD4+ or CD8+ T cells sorted from blood, sampled in a trial of the OX40 agonist ivuxolimab. This receptor carries the CDR3 CASSLGTDTQYF. The DNA sequence reads TGTGCCAGCAGCTTAGGCACAGATACGCAGTATTTT.